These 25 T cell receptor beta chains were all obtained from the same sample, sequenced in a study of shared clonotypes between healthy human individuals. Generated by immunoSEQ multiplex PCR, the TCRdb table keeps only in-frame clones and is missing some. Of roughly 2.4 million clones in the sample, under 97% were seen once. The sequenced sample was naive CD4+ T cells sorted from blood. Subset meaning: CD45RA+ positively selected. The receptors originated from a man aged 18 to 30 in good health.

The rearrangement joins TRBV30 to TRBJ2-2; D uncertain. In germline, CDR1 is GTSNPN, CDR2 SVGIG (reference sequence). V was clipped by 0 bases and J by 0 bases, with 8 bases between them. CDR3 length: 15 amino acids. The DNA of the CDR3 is TGTGCCTGGAGTGTAACCAGGACGAACACCGGGGAGCTGTTTTTT. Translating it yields CAWSVTRTNTGELFF.

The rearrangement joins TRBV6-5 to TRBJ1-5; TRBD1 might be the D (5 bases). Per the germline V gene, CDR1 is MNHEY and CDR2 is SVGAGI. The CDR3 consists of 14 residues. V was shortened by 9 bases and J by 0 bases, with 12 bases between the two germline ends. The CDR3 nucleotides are TGTGCCAGGGGGACGGACTATAGCAATCAGCCCCAGCATTTT. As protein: CARGTDYSNQPQHF.

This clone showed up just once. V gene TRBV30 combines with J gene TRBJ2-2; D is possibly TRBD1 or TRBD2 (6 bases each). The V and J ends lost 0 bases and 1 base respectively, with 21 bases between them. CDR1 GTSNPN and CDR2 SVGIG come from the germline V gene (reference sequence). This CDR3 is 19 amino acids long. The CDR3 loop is CAWSVRGPRANLNTGELFF. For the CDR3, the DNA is TGTGCCTGGAGTGTACGGGGGCCCCGGGCTAACCTGAACACCGGGGAGCTGTTTTTT.

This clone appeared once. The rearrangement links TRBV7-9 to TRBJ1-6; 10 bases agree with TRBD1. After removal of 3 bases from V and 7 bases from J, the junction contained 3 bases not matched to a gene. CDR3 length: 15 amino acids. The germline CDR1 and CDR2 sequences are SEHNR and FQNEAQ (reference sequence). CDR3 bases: TGTGCCAGCAGCTTGCGACAGGGGGCGAATTCACCCCTCCACTTT. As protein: CASSLRQGANSPLHF.

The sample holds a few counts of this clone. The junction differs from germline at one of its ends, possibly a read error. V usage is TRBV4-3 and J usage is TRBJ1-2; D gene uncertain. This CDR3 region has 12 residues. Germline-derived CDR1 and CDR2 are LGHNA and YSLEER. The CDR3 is CASSQEEWRPLF. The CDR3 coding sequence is TGCGCCAGCAGCCAAGAGGAGTGGAGACCACTCTTC.

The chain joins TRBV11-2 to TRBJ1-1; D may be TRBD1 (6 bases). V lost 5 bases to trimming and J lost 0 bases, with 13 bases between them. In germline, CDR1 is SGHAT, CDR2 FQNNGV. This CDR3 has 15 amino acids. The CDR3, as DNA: TGTGCCAGCAGCCCCGGACAGACCATGAACACTGAAGCTTTCTTT. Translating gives CASSPGQTMNTEAFF.

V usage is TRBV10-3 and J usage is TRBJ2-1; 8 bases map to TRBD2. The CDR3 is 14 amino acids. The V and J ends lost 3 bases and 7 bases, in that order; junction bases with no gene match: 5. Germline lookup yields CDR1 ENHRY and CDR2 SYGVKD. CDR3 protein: CAISDIGGGNEQFF. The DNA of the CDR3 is TGTGCCATCAGTGACATCGGGGGGGGAAATGAGCAGTTCTTC.

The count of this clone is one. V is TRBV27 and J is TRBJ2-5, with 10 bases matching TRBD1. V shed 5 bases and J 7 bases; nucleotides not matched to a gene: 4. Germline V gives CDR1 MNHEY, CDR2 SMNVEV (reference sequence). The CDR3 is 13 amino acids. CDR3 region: CASSLRQGATQYF. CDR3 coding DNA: TGTGCCAGCAGTCTCAGACAGGGGGCGACCCAGTACTTC.

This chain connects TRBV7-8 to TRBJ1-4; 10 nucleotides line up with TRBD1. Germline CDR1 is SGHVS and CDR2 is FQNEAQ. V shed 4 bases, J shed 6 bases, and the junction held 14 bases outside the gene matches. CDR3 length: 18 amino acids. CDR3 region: CASSSYGTGEVWDEKLFF. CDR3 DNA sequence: TGTGCCAGCAGCTCGTACGGGACAGGGGAAGTTTGGGATGAAAAACTGTTTTTT.

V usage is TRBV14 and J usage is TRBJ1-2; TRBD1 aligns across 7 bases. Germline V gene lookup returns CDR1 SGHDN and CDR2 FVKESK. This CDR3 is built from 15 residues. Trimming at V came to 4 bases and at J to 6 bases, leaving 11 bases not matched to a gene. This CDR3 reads CASSLAGTVINGYTF. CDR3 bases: TGTGCCAGCAGCCTAGCCGGGACAGTGATAAATGGCTACACCTTC.

The CDR3 DNA sequence: TGCGCCAGCAGCCAAGCATTCGACAATGAGCAGTTCTTC. Its protein is CASSQAFDNEQFF. The V call is TRBV4-1, the J call TRBJ2-1, with no clear D. V dropped 1 base and J dropped 5 bases, with 6 bases sitting between them. The CDR3 consists of 13 residues. Looked up from germline, CDR1 is MGHRA and CDR2 is YSYEKL.

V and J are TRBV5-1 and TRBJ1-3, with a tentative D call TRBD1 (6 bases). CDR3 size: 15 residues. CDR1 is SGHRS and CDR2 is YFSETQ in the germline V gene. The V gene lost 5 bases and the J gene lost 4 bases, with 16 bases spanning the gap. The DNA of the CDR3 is TGCGCCAGCAGATCCACGACAGGTTCCGGAAACACCATATATTTT. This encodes CASRSTTGSGNTIYF. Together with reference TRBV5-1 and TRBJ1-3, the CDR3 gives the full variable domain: KAGVTQTPRYLIKTRGQQVTLSCSPISGHRSVSWYQQTPGQGLQFLFEYFSETQRNKGNFPGRFSGRQFSNSRSEMNVSTLELGDSALYLCASRSTTGSGNTIYFGEGSWLTVV.

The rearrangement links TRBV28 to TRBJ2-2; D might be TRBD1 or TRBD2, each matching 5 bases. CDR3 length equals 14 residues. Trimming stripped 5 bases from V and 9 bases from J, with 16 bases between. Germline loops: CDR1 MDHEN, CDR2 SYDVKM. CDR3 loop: CASSPRGWERELFF. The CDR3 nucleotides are TGTGCCAGCAGTCCGAGGGGTTGGGAGCGGGAGCTGTTTTTT.

This chain's CDR3 is CASSATGNYEQYF. For the CDR3, the DNA is TGTGCCAGCTCAGCGACAGGGAACTACGAGCAGTACTTC. V is TRBV18 and J is TRBJ2-7, with 7 bases aligning to TRBD1. The CDR3 extends over 13 amino acids. Germline loops: CDR1 KGHSH, CDR2 LQKENI. V was clipped by 5 bases and J by 3 bases; unmatched bases: 4.

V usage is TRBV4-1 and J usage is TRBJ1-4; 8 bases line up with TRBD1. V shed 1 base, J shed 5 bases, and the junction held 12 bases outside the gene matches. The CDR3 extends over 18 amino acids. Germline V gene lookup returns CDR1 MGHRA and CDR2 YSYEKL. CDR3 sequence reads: CASSQGTGQLGKNEKLFF. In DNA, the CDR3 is TGCGCCAGCAGCCAAGGGACAGGGCAATTGGGGAAAAATGAAAAACTGTTTTTT.

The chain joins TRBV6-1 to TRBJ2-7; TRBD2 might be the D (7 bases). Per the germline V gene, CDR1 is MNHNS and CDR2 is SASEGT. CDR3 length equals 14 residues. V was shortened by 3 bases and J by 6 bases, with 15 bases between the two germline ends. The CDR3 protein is CASSEGGASREQYF. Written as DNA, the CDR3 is TGTGCCAGCAGTGAGGGGGGGGCTAGCCGCGAGCAGTACTTC.

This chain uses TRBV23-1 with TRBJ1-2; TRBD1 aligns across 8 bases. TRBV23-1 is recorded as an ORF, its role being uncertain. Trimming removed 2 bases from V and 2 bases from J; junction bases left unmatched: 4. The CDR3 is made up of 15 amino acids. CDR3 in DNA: TGCGCCAGCAGTCAACCCCAGGGGGCAAACTATGGCTACACCTTC. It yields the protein CASSQPQGANYGYTF.

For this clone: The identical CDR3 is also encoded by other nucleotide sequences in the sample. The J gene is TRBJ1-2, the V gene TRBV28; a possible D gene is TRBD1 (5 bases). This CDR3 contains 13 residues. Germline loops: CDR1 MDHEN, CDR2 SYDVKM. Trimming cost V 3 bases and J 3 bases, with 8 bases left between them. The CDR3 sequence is CASSFGQDYGYTF. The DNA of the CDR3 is TGTGCCAGCAGTTTTGGACAAGACTATGGCTACACCTTC.

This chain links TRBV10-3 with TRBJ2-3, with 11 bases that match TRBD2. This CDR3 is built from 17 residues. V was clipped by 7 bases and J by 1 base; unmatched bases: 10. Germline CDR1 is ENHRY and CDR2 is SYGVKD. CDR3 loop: CAIKGSGGAGGTDTQYF. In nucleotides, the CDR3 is TGTGCCATCAAAGGTAGCGGGGGGGCCGGGGGCACAGATACGCAGTATTTT.

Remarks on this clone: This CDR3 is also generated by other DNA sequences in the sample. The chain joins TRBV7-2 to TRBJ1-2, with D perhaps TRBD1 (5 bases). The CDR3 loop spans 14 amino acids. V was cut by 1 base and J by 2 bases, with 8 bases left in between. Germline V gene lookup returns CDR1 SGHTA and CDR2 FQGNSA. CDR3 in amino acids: CASSLEGSNYGYTF. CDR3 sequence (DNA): TGTGCCAGCAGCTTAGAGGGGTCCAACTATGGCTACACCTTC.

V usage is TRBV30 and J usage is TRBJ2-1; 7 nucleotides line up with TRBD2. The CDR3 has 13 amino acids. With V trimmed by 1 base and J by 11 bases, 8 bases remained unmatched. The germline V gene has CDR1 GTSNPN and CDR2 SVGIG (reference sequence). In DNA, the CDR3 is TGTGCCTGGAGTGGACTAGCATCGAAGAAGCAGTTCTTC. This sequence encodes CAWSGLASKKQFF.

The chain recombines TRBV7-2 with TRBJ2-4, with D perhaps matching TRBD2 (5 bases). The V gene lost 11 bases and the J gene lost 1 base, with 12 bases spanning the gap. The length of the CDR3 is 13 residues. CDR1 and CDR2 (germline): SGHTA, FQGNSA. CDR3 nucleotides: TGTGCCTCAACGGGGATGGCCAAAAACATTCAGTACTTC. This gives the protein CASTGMAKNIQYF.

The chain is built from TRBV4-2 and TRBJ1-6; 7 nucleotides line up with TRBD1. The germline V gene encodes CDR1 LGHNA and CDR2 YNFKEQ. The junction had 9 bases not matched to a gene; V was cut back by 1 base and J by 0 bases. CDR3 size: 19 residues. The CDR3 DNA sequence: TGTGCCAGCAGCCAAGCCTACTCCAGGGGGAGCTCCTATAATTCACCCCTCCACTTT. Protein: CASSQAYSRGSSYNSPLHF.

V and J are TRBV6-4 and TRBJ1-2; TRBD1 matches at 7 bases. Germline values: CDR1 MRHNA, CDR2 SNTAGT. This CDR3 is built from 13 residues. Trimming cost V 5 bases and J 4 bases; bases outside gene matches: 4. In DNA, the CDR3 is TGTGCCAGCAGTCAGACAGGGACCTATGGCTACACCTTC. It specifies CASSQTGTYGYTF.

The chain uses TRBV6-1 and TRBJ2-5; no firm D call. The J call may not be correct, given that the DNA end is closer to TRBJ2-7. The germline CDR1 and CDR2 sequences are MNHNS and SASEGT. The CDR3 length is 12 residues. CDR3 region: CASSEVLGEQYF. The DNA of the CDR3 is TGTGCCAGCAGTGAAGTTTTAGGCGAGCAGTACTTC.